Listed below are T cell receptor beta chains from one sample, sequenced in a study of metastatic and nonmetastatic thyroid tumors. TCRdb reanalyzed the PCR reads with MiXCR. This sample has 25,000 to 35,000 clones; 3.5% to 5% occur once, and the top ten carry roughly 23%. Sequencing was done on a sample of blood. These receptors were taken from a female donor with papillary thyroid cancer or a benign thyroid nodule (not recorded which). Some clones in this sample may be carry-over from other donors' samples. Both conserved end residues are part of each CDR3. D genes are given only for firm matches. The size field is filled for only some rows; it gives once, few, many or a size class.

j_call d_call v_call clone_size cdr3_aa cdr3_nt
TRBJ2-1 - TRBV6-9 - CASSYYLARNEQFF TGTGCCAGCAGTTATTATTTGGCTCGGAATGAGCAGTTCTTC
TRBJ1-1 - TRBV14 many CASSRGWNTEAFF TGTGCCAGCAGCCGAGGGTGGAACACTGAAGCTTTCTTT
TRBJ2-1 - TRBV28 - CASSSIVGASSDNEQFF TGTGCCAGCTCAAGCATCGTGGGGGCGAGCTCCGACAATGAGCAGTTCTTC
TRBJ2-6 - TRBV7-9 many CASSLSQGGLSGANVLTF TGTGCCAGCAGCTTATCTCAGGGGGGTCTCTCTGGGGCCAACGTCCTGACTTTC
TRBJ2-4 - TRBV5-1 - CASSLVGSQNIQYF TGCGCCAGCAGCTTGGTCGGGAGCCAAAACATTCAGTACTTC
TRBJ2-5 TRBD2 TRBV10-1 - CASSEGASGRGETQYF TGCGCCAGCAGTGAGGGGGCTAGCGGGAGGGGAGAGACCCAGTACTTC
TRBJ2-1 TRBD2 TRBV7-9 many CASRGLAGVKSYNEQFF TGTGCCAGCAGAGGACTAGCGGGAGTAAAGTCCTACAATGAGCAGTTCTTC
TRBJ1-6 TRBD1 TRBV5-1 many CASSLDGQGNSPLHF TGCGCCAGCAGCTTGGATGGACAGGGTAATTCACCCCTCCACTTT
TRBJ2-4 - TRBV28 - CASSLGQGGSRNIQYF TGTGCCAGCAGTTTAGGGCAGGGTGGAAGTCGGAACATTCAGTACTTC
TRBJ2-1 - TRBV7-3 - CASSPTVQAGHEQFF TGTGCCAGCAGCCCTACGGTACAGGCTGGACATGAGCAGTTCTTC
TRBJ1-2 - TRBV2 many CASRPPGLTGGYTF TGTGCCAGCAGACCACCGGGCCTCACGGGGGGCTACACCTTC
TRBJ1-1 - TRBV6-5 - CASSYGENTEAFF TGTGCCAGCAGTTACGGGGAGAACACTGAAGCTTTCTTT
TRBJ2-2 TRBD1 TRBV12-3/TRBV12-4 few CASRSRQGFDGELFF TGTGCCAGCAGGTCAAGACAGGGTTTCGACGGGGAGCTGTTTTTT
TRBJ2-2 TRBD2 TRBV30 many CAWRAGGRTGELFF TGTGCCTGGCGGGCGGGGGGAAGGACCGGGGAGCTGTTTTTT
TRBJ2-2 TRBD2 TRBV27 - CASSRAGPTGELFF TGTGCCAGCAGTCGAGCGGGGCCCACCGGGGAGCTGTTTTTT
TRBJ2-3 TRBD1 TRBV6-4 few CASSQGASTDTQYF TGTGCCAGCAGCCAGGGGGCTAGCACAGATACGCAGTATTTT
TRBJ2-1 - TRBV4-2 few CASSQVGGGFSEQFF TGTGCCAGCAGCCAAGTTGGAGGGGGGTTTAGTGAGCAGTTCTTC
TRBJ2-1 - TRBV6-2/TRBV6-3 few CASIGGAYNEQFF TGTGCCAGCATAGGGGGGGCCTACAATGAGCAGTTCTTC
TRBJ2-1 TRBD2 TRBV27 many CASSFGGRVTWSDEQFF TGTGCCAGCAGTTTTGGCGGGAGGGTAACCTGGAGCGATGAGCAGTTCTTC
TRBJ2-7 TRBD2 TRBV28 - CASSLFGTSGRSYEQYF TGTGCCAGCAGTTTGTTCGGGACTAGCGGGAGATCCTACGAGCAGTACTTC
TRBJ2-1 TRBD2 TRBV6-2/TRBV6-3 few CASSYLSGGKNEQFF TGTGCCAGCAGTTACCTTAGCGGGGGGAAGAATGAGCAGTTCTTC
TRBJ1-1 - TRBV29-1 few CSVVAGRNTEAFF TGCAGCGTTGTGGCAGGCAGGAACACTGAAGCTTTCTTT
TRBJ1-4 TRBD1 TRBV27 many CASSARTGGDEKLFF TGTGCCAGCAGTGCCCGTACAGGGGGCGATGAAAAACTGTTTTTT
TRBJ2-1 - TRBV5-1 - CASSLVGSSYNEQFF TGCGCCAGCAGCTTGGTGGGGAGCTCCTACAATGAGCAGTTCTTC
TRBJ2-1 - TRBV4-1 - CAIGRLPLDHEQFF TGCGCCATCGGTAGACTACCCCTCGATCATGAGCAGTTCTTC
TRBJ1-6 - TRBV19 many CASSIGRMGNSPLHF TGTGCCAGTAGTATTGGCAGGATGGGAAATTCACCCCTCCACTTT
TRBJ2-3 - TRBV6-1 few CASGVAAASTDTQYF TGTGCCAGCGGAGTAGCGGCTGCGAGCACAGATACGCAGTATTTT
TRBJ2-3 TRBD2 TRBV9 many CASSVSGAVDTQYF TGTGCCAGCAGCGTTAGCGGGGCGGTAGATACGCAGTATTTT
TRBJ2-7 TRBD1 TRBV6-1 medium-sized CASSSPTGGLSYEQYF TGTGCCAGCAGTTCTCCGACAGGGGGCCTCTCCTACGAGCAGTACTTC
TRBJ2-1 TRBD2 TRBV3-1 many CASSQTGTSGSHYNEQFF TGTGCCAGCAGCCAAACAGGGACTAGCGGGAGTCACTACAATGAGCAGTTCTTC
TRBJ1-1 - TRBV6-1 - CASSQPGCSGSTEAFF TGTGCCAGCAGTCAACCAGGGTGTTCGGGCTCCACTGAAGCTTTCTTT
TRBJ2-2 TRBD2 TRBV18 many CASSPAGLANTGELFF TGTGCCAGCTCACCGGCGGGACTAGCCAACACCGGGGAGCTGTTTTTT
TRBJ2-1 TRBD2 TRBV20-1 many CSAGGGRAQRPENEQFF TGCAGTGCCGGTGGCGGGAGGGCGCAGCGGCCGGAAAATGAGCAGTTCTTC
TRBJ2-5 - TRBV6-2/TRBV6-3 few CASSSLQETQYF TGTGCCAGCAGTTCCCTCCAAGAGACCCAGTACTTC
TRBJ2-3 - TRBV20-1 many CSARVTGSTDTQYF TGCAGTGCTAGGGTTACGGGAAGCACAGATACGCAGTATTTT
TRBJ1-2 - TRBV2 - CASNDIAFLGYGYTF TGTGCCAGCAACGACATCGCGTTTCTGGGCTATGGCTACACCTTC
TRBJ1-1 - TRBV18 many CASSQERGGVTEAFF TGTGCCAGCTCCCAAGAACGGGGGGGGGTGACTGAAGCTTTCTTT
TRBJ1-1 - TRBV9 few CASSVAGLSNTEAFF TGTGCCAGCAGCGTAGCTGGCCTCTCGAACACTGAAGCTTTCTTT
TRBJ2-6 - TRBV6-2/TRBV6-3 - CASRLGASGANVLTF TGTGCCAGCAGACTAGGGGCGTCCGGGGCCAACGTCCTGACTTTC
TRBJ1-6 - TRBV6-5 medium-sized CASSYRVRPDNSPLHF TGTGCCAGCAGTTACCGCGTCAGGCCCGATAATTCACCCCTCCACTTT
TRBJ2-2 TRBD2 TRBV7-7 few CASSVSGTTGELFF TGTGCTAGCAGCGTTAGCGGGACGACCGGGGAGCTGTTTTTT
TRBJ2-6 - TRBV6-4 few CASSEVPGGGSGANVLTF TGTGCCAGCAGTGAAGTTCCAGGAGGCGGCTCTGGGGCCAACGTCCTGACTTTC
TRBJ2-7 - TRBV20-1 many CSARDLDGGEQYF TGCAGTGCTAGAGATTTGGACGGTGGCGAGCAGTACTTC
TRBJ2-5 - TRBV5-4 few CASSLVGETQYF TGTGCCAGCAGCTTGGTTGGAGAGACCCAGTACTTC
TRBJ2-2 - TRBV6-5 few CASIYSKAGELFF TGTGCCAGCATTTACTCAAAAGCCGGGGAGCTGTTTTTT
TRBJ2-3 - TRBV6-1 - CASSGGIRTDTQYF TGTGCCAGCAGTGGTGGGATCCGCACAGATACGCAGTATTTT
TRBJ2-5 - TRBV5-1 many CASSLDVLETQYF TGCGCCAGCAGCTTGGATGTTTTGGAGACCCAGTACTTC
TRBJ2-5 TRBD1 TRBV20-1 many CSARALGTGQETQYF TGCAGTGCTAGAGCGTTAGGGACAGGCCAAGAGACCCAGTACTTC
TRBJ1-1 - TRBV7-9 many CASSFTGAGTEAFF TGTGCCAGCAGCTTCACCGGGGCTGGGACTGAAGCTTTCTTT
TRBJ2-5 TRBD2 TRBV7-3 many CASSRTGGFETQYF TGTGCCAGCAGTAGAACCGGGGGGTTTGAGACCCAGTACTTC
TRBJ2-5 TRBD1 TRBV29-1 few CSVEGPGGAETQYF TGCAGCGTTGAAGGTCCAGGGGGCGCGGAGACCCAGTACTTC
TRBJ1-1 TRBD1 TRBV5-6 many CASSLGQGPSPLTEAFF TGTGCCAGCAGCTTAGGACAGGGCCCATCCCCACTCACTGAAGCTTTCTTT
TRBJ2-1 - TRBV24-1 many CATSDPDSGSYNEQFF TGTGCCACCAGTGACCCAGATAGCGGTTCCTACAATGAGCAGTTCTTC
TRBJ2-2 TRBD2 TRBV7-7 few CASSLALAGAGELFF TGTGCTAGCAGCTTAGCACTAGCGGGAGCCGGGGAGCTGTTTTTT
TRBJ2-7 TRBD1 TRBV6-1 large CASSSPGQGAYEQYF TGTGCCAGCAGTTCTCCGGGACAGGGGGCCTACGAGCAGTACTTC
TRBJ1-2 TRBD1 TRBV19 few CASSPGTGTFGYTF TGTGCCAGTAGTCCCGGGACAGGGACTTTCGGCTACACCTTC
TRBJ2-7 - TRBV27 few CASSVRGIRTVPYEQYF TGTGCCAGCAGTGTAAGAGGAATACGGACCGTACCCTACGAGCAGTACTTC